These T cell receptor beta chains were read from a single sample in a study of control samples from healthy donors and cancer patients. Data came from immunoSEQ multiplex PCR; TCRdb stores just in-frame clones and leaves some out. The sample gives around 120,000 clones, about nine tenths of which show up once; less than 4% is in the top ten. Sequencing was done on a sample of blood. These receptor sequences come from a man in his forties in good health. The CDR3 runs from the conserved cysteine through the conserved F or W.

TRBV24-1	TRBJ2-1	CATSDLLAGGINEQFF
TRBV10-3	TRBJ2-1	CAISESTSGGYNEQFF
TRBV5-1	TRBJ1-6	CASSSSLNSNSPLHF
TRBV7-6	TRBJ2-5	CASSHNRGPQETQYF
TRBV5-1	TRBJ2-4	CASSWVADRSNIQYF
TRBV30	TRBJ2-1	CAWSVSGAEQFF
TRBV5-8	TRBJ1-3	CASSLRDRPSSGNTIYF
TRBV19	TRBJ1-1	CASGGGRGADNTEAFF
TRBV2	TRBJ1-1	CASSDSKGEAFF
TRBV30	TRBJ1-6	CAWSEGLDNSPLHF
TRBV11-2	TRBJ2-5	CASSFTGTQYF
TRBV24-1	TRBJ1-5	CATSEPGRGQPQHF
TRBV20-1	TRBJ1-4	CSASNRGLEKLFF
TRBV6-2/TRBV6-3	TRBJ2-2	CASSLVREYTGELFF
TRBV7-2	TRBJ2-3	CASSLGTSGGSYF
TRBV12-3/TRBV12-4	TRBJ1-4	CASSLKERKLFF
TRBV2	TRBJ1-5	CASMGGAGQPQHF
TRBV19	TRBJ1-2	CASSIGVQGKINGYTF
TRBV12-3/TRBV12-4	TRBJ2-7	CASSPGQSYEQYF
TRBV11-2	TRBJ1-6	CASSLSGQVYSSYNSPLHF
TRBV9	TRBJ1-3	CASSVEGQRNTIYF
TRBV7-2	TRBJ1-2	CASSSRTGISYGYTF
TRBV6-6	TRBJ1-1	CASSYPQGDYTEAFF
TRBV7-9	TRBJ1-6	CASYPQVAGGSPLHF
TRBV2	TRBJ1-2	CASPGGGGYTF
TRBV10-2	TRBJ1-1	CASSGVGEAFF
TRBV30	TRBJ1-5	CAWSVQVAQPQHF
TRBV6-2/TRBV6-3	TRBJ1-1	CASSFGGRVTEAFF
TRBV5-1	TRBJ2-3	CASSFGQGTDTQYF